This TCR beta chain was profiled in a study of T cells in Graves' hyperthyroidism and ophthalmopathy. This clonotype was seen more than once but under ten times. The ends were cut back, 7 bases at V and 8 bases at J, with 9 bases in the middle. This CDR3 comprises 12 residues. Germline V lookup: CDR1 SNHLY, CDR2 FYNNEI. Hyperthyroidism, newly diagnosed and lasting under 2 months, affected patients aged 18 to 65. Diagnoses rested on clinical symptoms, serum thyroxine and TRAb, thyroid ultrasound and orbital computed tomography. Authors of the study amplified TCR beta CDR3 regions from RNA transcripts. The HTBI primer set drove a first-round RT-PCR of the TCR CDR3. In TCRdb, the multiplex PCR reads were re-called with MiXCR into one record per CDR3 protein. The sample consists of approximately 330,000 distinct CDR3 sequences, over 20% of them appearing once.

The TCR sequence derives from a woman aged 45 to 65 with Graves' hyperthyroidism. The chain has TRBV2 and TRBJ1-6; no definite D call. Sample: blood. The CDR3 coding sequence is TGTGCCAGCACCGGATCCGATTCACCCCTCCACTTT. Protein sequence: CASTGSDSPLHF.